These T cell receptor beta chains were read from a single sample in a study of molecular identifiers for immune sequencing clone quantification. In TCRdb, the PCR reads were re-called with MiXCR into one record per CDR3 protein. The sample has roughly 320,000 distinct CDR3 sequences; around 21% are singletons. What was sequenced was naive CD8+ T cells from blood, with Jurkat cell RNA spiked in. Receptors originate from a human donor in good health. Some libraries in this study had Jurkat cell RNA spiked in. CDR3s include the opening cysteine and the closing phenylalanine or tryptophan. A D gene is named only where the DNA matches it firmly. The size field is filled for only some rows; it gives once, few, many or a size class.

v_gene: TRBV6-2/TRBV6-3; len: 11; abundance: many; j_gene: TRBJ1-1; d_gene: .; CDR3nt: TGTGCCAGCAGTTACTACGGGAGAGCTTTCTTT; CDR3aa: CASSYYGRAFF
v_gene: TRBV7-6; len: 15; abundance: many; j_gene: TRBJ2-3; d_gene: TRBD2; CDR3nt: TGTGCCAGCAGCTTAGTAGCGGGCCGCACAGATACGCAGTATTTT; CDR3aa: CASSLVAGRTDTQYF
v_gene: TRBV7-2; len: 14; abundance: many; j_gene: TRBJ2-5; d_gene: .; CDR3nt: TGTGCCAGCAGCTTAGCGGGAGGAGGGGAGACCCAGTACTTC; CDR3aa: CASSLAGGGETQYF
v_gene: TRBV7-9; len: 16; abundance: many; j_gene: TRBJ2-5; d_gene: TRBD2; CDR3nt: TGTGCCAGCAGCCCACTGACGGGGGGATTGTCAGAGACCCAGTACTTC; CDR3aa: CASSPLTGGLSETQYF
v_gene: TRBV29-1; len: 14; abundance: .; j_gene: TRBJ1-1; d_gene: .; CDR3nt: TGCAGCGTTGAAGGATGGGAACCCGAGGGTGAAGCTTTCTTT; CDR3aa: CSVEGWEPEGEAFF
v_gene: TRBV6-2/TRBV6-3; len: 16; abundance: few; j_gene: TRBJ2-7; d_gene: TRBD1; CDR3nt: TGTGCCAGCAGTTACCCCCCGGACAGGTCACCCATCGGGCAGTACTTC; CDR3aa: CASSYPPDRSPIGQYF
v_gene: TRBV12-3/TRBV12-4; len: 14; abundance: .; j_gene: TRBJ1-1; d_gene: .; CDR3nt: TGTGCCAGCAGTTTACGGAGAGGGGACACTGAAGCTTTCTTT; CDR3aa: CASSLRRGDTEAFF
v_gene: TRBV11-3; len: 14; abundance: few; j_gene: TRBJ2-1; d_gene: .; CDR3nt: TGTGCCAGCAGCTGGGGGAGCGGCTACAATGAGCAGTTCTTC; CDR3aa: CASSWGSGYNEQFF
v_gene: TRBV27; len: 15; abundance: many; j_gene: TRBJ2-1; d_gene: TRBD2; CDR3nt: TGTGCCAGCAGTTTAGGTCTAGCGGGCGGCCTGGAGCAGTTCTTC; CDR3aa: CASSLGLAGGLEQFF
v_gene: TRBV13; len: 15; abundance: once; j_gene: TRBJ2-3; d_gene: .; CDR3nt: TGTGCCAGCAGCCGAGGTGGGTTGAGCACAGATACGCAGTATTTT; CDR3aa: CASSRGGLSTDTQYF
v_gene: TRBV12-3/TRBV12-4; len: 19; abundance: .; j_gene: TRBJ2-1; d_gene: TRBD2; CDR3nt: TGTGCCAGCAGTTCCCCTTTAGCCACTAGCGGGATCTCCTACAATGAGCAGTTCTTC; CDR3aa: CASSSPLATSGISYNEQFF
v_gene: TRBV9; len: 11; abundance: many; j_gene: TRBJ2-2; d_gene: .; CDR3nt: TGTGCCAGCGGGGACACCGGGGAGCTGTTTTTT; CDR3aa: CASGDTGELFF